This entry concerns a single T cell receptor beta chain. No cognate antigen has been identified for it. Nothing much larger sits one base from this clone, and base qualities are not available. The time point label on this specimen signifies: baseline before first vaccination. Vaccinee samples were obtained from the UK trials COV001 and COV002, which included a single-blind randomized controlled phase 2/3 trial of AZD1222 (ChAdOx1 nCoV-19) in healthy adults. For TCRbeta chain sequencing, PBMC samples from trial participants were taken at day 0 and at day 28 after the second dose. The CDR3 regions of human TCRbeta chains were analyzed by immunosequencing. Turning to the authors' computational methods: TCRs in the repertoires were compared against a reference library of SARS-CoV-2-specific TCRs that had been generated with the MIRA antigen-specificity platform. Breadth was defined as the fraction of unique TCRs that were SARS-CoV-2-associated. Depth was defined as the fraction of total T cells that were SARS-CoV-2-associated. Using the MIRA data, each spike-specific TCR was mapped to the spike region that the TCR reacts to and placed in a CD4 or CD8 class. Log10-transformed breadth and depth values were compared by one-way ANOVA with Sidak's multiple comparisons tests. What TCRdb holds here is the immuneACCESS table cut down to in-frame rearrangements. Part of the clones is not present; checked against another copy, under half of the missing clones reflect an unresolved V gene, and the others are unexplained. V, J and clone size are those of that table, while D and trimming were read from the DNA. The sample table records 150,000 to 200,000 clones; roughly 90% of these occur just once. The ten largest clones add up to roughly 2.5% of the sample.

CDR1 and CDR2, per the germline V gene, are SGHTA and FQGNSA. The germline ends are 10 bases apart after V is trimmed by 1 base and J by 10 bases. Including the terminal cysteine and phenylalanine, the CDR3 comprises 12 residues. The retained sequence is limited to the CDR3, 36 bases, with the frame set at the first base. The record originates from a study of T cell responses to AZD1222 COVID-19 vaccine (dated by TCRdb to the early 2020s). Regarding the complete study: AZD1222 recipients given second doses at about 4 weeks or at about 12 weeks were pooled, since spike-specific TCR depth and breadth were not found to differ between the two schedules. Trial participants were enrolled by age into subgroups of 18-55, 56-69 and 70-plus years, and approximately 150, 30 and 60 TCR-sequenced participants, respectively, were included in these subgroups. A total of under 250 trial participants underwent TCR sequencing, of whom about 210 had received two doses of AZD1222 and 26 had received two doses of the MenACWY control vaccine.

What the work shows at the level of the full study, not this receptor alone: Epitopes outside the regions mutated in the B.1.351 and B.1.1.7 variants were reportedly recognized by nearly half of the unique spike-specific TCRs. Only a handful of AZD1222 recipients were SARS-CoV-2 seropositive at baseline, limiting conclusions about previously exposed vaccinees. The whole spike protein was spanned by vaccine-associated CD4 TCRs, and dominant responses were seen in regions 160-218 and 743-854. After two AZD1222 doses, spike-specific TCR breadth and depth were significantly higher than at day 0 and than in MenACWY recipients. Participants were mostly white British, with more females than males. The authors suggested clonal diversity may have been underestimated. Because no day 14 peak-response samples were available, repertoires were characterized only after the peak T cell response. The 56-69-year group was small, and its depth increase did not reach significance, likely because of low power.

The chain links TRBV7-2 with TRBJ1-1; no confident D gene assignment can be made. The sample consisted of peripheral blood, taken on day 0 of AZD1222 vaccination. The sequence was collected from an adult in good health. For the CDR3, the sequence is CASSLDVWGAFF. The nucleotide sequence reads TGTGCCAGCAGCTTAGATGTATGGGGAGCTTTCTTT.